The 27 T cell receptor beta chains given below trace back to one sample, sequenced in a study of cytomegalovirus exposure and HLA in healthy donors. Repertoires were generated with immunoSEQ multiplex PCR, while TCRdb's copy carries only in-frame clones and drops some. Here the sample spans about 340,000 clones, 70% to 90% being singletons. The sequenced sample was PBMCs. These receptors came from a woman aged 18-29 years in good health and CMV-seronegative.

The gene calls are TRBV5-1 and TRBJ2-2; possibly TRBD1 for D (6 bases). Trimming removed 3 bases at V and 0 bases at J, with 9 bases between. Germline lookup yields CDR1 SGHRS and CDR2 YFSETQ. The CDR3 runs 15 residues. CDR3 in amino acids: CASSSQGANTGELFF. The CDR3 region has the DNA TGCGCCAGCAGCTCACAGGGTGCGAACACCGGGGAGCTGTTTTTT.

The table lists this clone with a count of one. The chain has TRBV5-1 and TRBJ1-1; maybe TRBD1 (5 bases). CDR1 and CDR2 (germline): SGHRS, YFSETQ. CDR3 length equals 14 residues. The germline V and J ends were trimmed by 1 base and 0 bases, with 7 bases remaining between them. CDR3 sequence reads: CASSLQGMNTEAFF. The DNA for the CDR3 is TGCGCCAGCAGCTTGCAGGGCATGAACACTGAAGCTTTCTTT.

The rearrangement links TRBV30 to TRBJ1-2; D remains unclear. The V and J ends lost 4 bases and 1 base respectively, with 13 bases between them. The CDR3 covers 14 residues. Germline CDR1 GTSNPN, CDR2 SVGIG (reference sequence). CDR3 sequence (DNA): TGTGCCTGGACAGTCGCAGGCGTTAACTATGGCTACACCTTC. Its protein is CAWTVAGVNYGYTF.

The rearrangement links TRBV15 to TRBJ2-2; no reliable D call. Germline values: CDR1 LNHNV, CDR2 YYDKDF (reference sequence). V dropped 0 bases and J dropped 2 bases, with 4 bases sitting between them. The CDR3 totals 14 residues. CDR3 nucleotide sequence: TGTGCCACCAGCAGAGAGTCTAACACCGGGGAGCTGTTTTTT. Amino acid sequence: CATSRESNTGELFF.

This clone was detected only once. The chain carries TRBV7-8 and TRBJ1-5; 11 bases are shared with TRBD1. Germline loops: CDR1 SGHVS, CDR2 FQNEAQ. The CDR3 is 17 residues long. The V segment lost 5 bases and the J segment 4 bases; nucleotides outside the gene matches: 10. The CDR3 spells CASSPRRGQGANQPQHF. The CDR3 nucleotides read TGTGCCAGCAGCCCCCGGCGCGGACAGGGGGCGAATCAGCCCCAGCATTTT.

The rearrangement links TRBV29-1 to TRBJ2-1, with no clear D. This CDR3 contains 14 residues. V lost 3 bases and J lost 0, with 9 bases in between. Per the germline V gene, CDR1 is SQVTM and CDR2 is ANQGSEA. The chain's CDR3 is CSVDALSSYNEQFF. As DNA, the CDR3 is TGCAGCGTTGACGCGCTGAGCTCCTACAATGAGCAGTTCTTC.

The chain joins TRBV6-5 to TRBJ1-1, with 10 bases lining up with TRBD1. The CDR3 is made up of 16 amino acids. Germline CDR1 and CDR2: MNHEY and SVGAGI. The J segment lost 5 bases and the V segment lost 2 bases, leaving 8 bases of the junction unmatched. This CDR3 reads CASSYPTGTGDTEAFF. CDR3 nucleotides: TGTGCCAGCAGTTACCCAACCGGGACAGGGGATACTGAAGCTTTCTTT.

This clone was seen more than once but under ten times. The chain carries TRBV27 and TRBJ2-7; D possibly corresponds to TRBD1 (6 bases). Germline CDR1 is MNHEY and CDR2 is SMNVEV (reference sequence). The V and J ends lost 5 bases and 5 bases respectively, with 16 bases between them. The length of the CDR3 is 14 residues. Here the CDR3 DNA reads TGTGCCAGCAGTAAGGTACAGGGAATCCACGAGCAGTACTTC. Its protein product is CASSKVQGIHEQYF.

The CDR3 DNA sequence: TGTGCCAGCAGCTTGTTGCTCGCAAGCGCCACAGAGACCCAGTACTTC. This sequence encodes CASSLLLASATETQYF. This chain connects TRBV5-6 to TRBJ2-5; D gene uncertain. Per germline, CDR1 SGHDT and CDR2 YYEEEE. The CDR3 has 16 residues. The V and J ends lost 1 base and 4 bases respectively, with 17 bases between them.

This clone was counted once. The J gene is TRBJ2-1, the V gene TRBV19; TRBD2 matches 15 bases. The germline V gene has CDR1 LNHDA and CDR2 SQIVND (reference sequence). Losses at the gene ends were 5 bases for V and 0 bases for J; bases not matched to a gene: 5. CDR3 length equals 18 residues. The chain's CDR3 is CASSAGTSGRSSYNEQFF. CDR3 coding DNA: TGTGCCAGTAGTGCCGGGACTAGCGGGAGGAGCTCCTACAATGAGCAGTTCTTC. Using reference TRBV19 and TRBJ2-1 for the parts outside the CDR3, the full variable domain is DGGITQSPKYLFRKEGQNVTLSCEQNLNHDAMYWYRQDPGQGLRLIYYSQIVNDFQKGDIAEGYSVSREKKESFPLTVTSAQKNPTAFYLCASSAGTSGRSSYNEQFFGPGTRLTVL.

The V call is TRBV30, the J call TRBJ2-2, with D maybe TRBD2 (5 bases). The CDR3 loop spans 14 amino acids. V lost 5 bases to trimming and J lost 2 bases, with 12 bases between them. The V gene's germline CDR1 is GTSNPN and CDR2 SVGIG (reference sequence). This CDR3 is CAWGAGTNTGELFF. The CDR3 DNA reads TGTGCCTGGGGCGCGGGCACTAACACCGGGGAGCTGTTTTTT.

The genes are TRBV14 and TRBJ2-7; unclear D gene. V was shortened by 1 base and J by 10 bases, with 8 bases between the two germline ends. Germline loops: CDR1 SGHDN, CDR2 FVKESK. The CDR3 is made up of 11 amino acids. CDR3 sequence reads: CASSQADRQYF. The DNA of the CDR3 is TGTGCCAGCAGCCAAGCCGATAGACAGTACTTC.

The CDR3 bases are TGTGCCAGCAGCTTGACAGGGGGTCTGAACACTGAAGCTTTCTTT. It specifies CASSLTGGLNTEAFF. The rearrangement joins TRBV11-2 to TRBJ1-1; 9 bases align to TRBD1. The CDR3 has 15 amino acids. Germline V lookup: CDR1 SGHAT, CDR2 FQNNGV. Germline trimming cut 3 bases from V and 0 bases from J; bases unmatched to any gene: 2. The whole variable domain, remainder taken from reference TRBV11-2 and TRBJ1-1, is EAGVAQSPRYKIIEKRQSVAFWCNPISGHATLYWYQQILGQGPKLLIQFQNNGVVDDSQLPKDRFSAERLKGVDSTLKIQPAKLEDSAVYLCASSLTGGLNTEAFFGQGTRLTVV.

This chain connects TRBV19 to TRBJ1-5, with D possibly TRBD1 on 5 matching bases. Germline assignment: CDR1 LNHDA and CDR2 SQIVND (reference sequence). V was pared by 10 bases and J by 0 bases, with 13 bases between. The CDR3 totals 14 residues. CDR3 in amino acids: CATTQVHSNQPQHF. DNA for the CDR3: TGTGCCACTACACAGGTTCATAGCAATCAGCCCCAGCATTTT. Based on the CDR3 plus reference TRBV19 and TRBJ1-5, the full variable domain is DGGITQSPKYLFRKEGQNVTLSCEQNLNHDAMYWYRQDPGQGLRLIYYSQIVNDFQKGDIAEGYSVSREKKESFPLTVTSAQKNPTAFYLCATTQVHSNQPQHFGDGTRLSIL.

The chain uses TRBV27 and TRBJ1-1, with D maybe TRBD1 (5 bases). Trimming left V 5 bases short and J 0 bases short, with 7 bases between. The CDR3 runs 13 residues. CDR1 is MNHEY, CDR2 SMNVEV, per germline (reference sequence). The CDR3 reads CASSGRVNTEAFF. In nucleotides, the CDR3 is TGTGCCAGCAGTGGCAGGGTGAACACTGAAGCTTTCTTT.

This rearrangement joins TRBV4-1 to TRBJ1-5; TRBD1 might be the D (5 bases). This CDR3 is 16 amino acids long. Germline assignment: CDR1 MGHRA and CDR2 YSYEKL. V lost 0 bases to trimming and J lost 7 bases, with 16 bases between them. CDR3 DNA: TGCGCCAGCAGCCAAGATGACGGGACGGGGGTCCAGCCCCAGCATTTT. It specifies CASSQDDGTGVQPQHF.

This clone appeared once. The chain combines TRBV7-6 with TRBJ2-7; 9 positions agree with TRBD1. The junction had 8 bases not matched to a gene; V was cut back by 5 bases and J by 6 bases. Germline assignment: CDR1 SGHVS and CDR2 FNYEAQ. The CDR3 sequence is 14 residues long. CDR3 region: CASSPGQGPREQYF. The CDR3 coding sequence is TGTGCCAGCAGCCCGGGACAGGGACCGCGCGAGCAGTACTTC. The full variable domain, completed using reference TRBV7-6 and TRBJ2-7, is GAGVSQSPRYKVTKRGQDVALRCDPISGHVSLYWYRQALGQGPEFLTYFNYEAQQDKSGLPNDRFSAERPEGSISTLTIQRTEQRDSAMYRCASSPGQGPREQYFGPGTRLTVT.

The rearrangement uses TRBV7-8 and TRBJ2-7; 13 bases line up with TRBD2. Per germline, CDR1 SGHVS and CDR2 FQNEAQ. V lost 4 bases, J lost 0 bases, and 12 bases stayed unmatched. CDR3 length equals 19 residues. This chain's CDR3 is CASSSPSGLAGDRSYEQYF. CDR3 nucleotide sequence: TGTGCCAGCAGCTCCCCCAGTGGACTAGCGGGGGACCGCTCCTACGAGCAGTACTTC. Full variable domain (outside the CDR3, taken from reference TRBV7-8 and TRBJ2-7): GAGVSQSPRYKVAKRGQDVALRCDPISGHVSLFWYQQALGQGPEFLTYFQNEAQLDKSGLPSDRFFAERPEGSVSTLKIQRTQQEDSAVYLCASSSPSGLAGDRSYEQYFGPGTRLTVT.

V is TRBV9 and J is TRBJ2-7; possibly TRBD2 for D (6 bases). V was pared by 0 bases and J by 2 bases, with 15 bases between. Germline assignment: CDR1 SGDLS and CDR2 YYNGEE. The CDR3 is 16 residues long. The CDR3 DNA reads TGTGCCAGCAGCGTAGTGGAGGGAGGCCCAACCTACGAGCAGTACTTC. Translation: CASSVVEGGPTYEQYF.

This chain links TRBV5-1 with TRBJ2-5, with TRBD2 identical over 10 bases. V was pared by 1 base and J by 1 base, with 1 base of the junction left unmatched. This CDR3 spans 15 amino acids. Per the germline V gene, CDR1 is SGHRS and CDR2 is YFSETQ. The CDR3 nucleotides are TGCGCCAGCAGCTTGACTAGCGGGGTCCAAGAGACCCAGTACTTC. It yields the protein CASSLTSGVQETQYF.

This chain links TRBV5-4 with TRBJ2-7, with D tentatively TRBD1 (5 bases). The V gene lost 0 bases and the J gene lost 6 bases, with 16 bases spanning the gap. The CDR3 covers 15 residues. Germline V CDR1 and CDR2: SGHNT, YYREEE (reference sequence). The CDR3 loop reads CASSLESQGWVEQYF. The CDR3 DNA is TGTGCCAGCAGCTTGGAGTCGCAGGGATGGGTCGAGCAGTACTTC.

This chain joins TRBV2 and TRBJ1-1; tentatively, D is TRBD1 (5 bases). With 5 bases removed from V and 10 bases from J, the gap between germline ends came to 17 bases. This CDR3 has 13 residues. CDR1 is SNHLY and CDR2 is FYNNEI in the germline V gene. CDR3 loop: CASSPPGSSGAFF. The CDR3 bases are TGTGCCAGCAGTCCCCCAGGGTCGTCTGGAGCTTTCTTT.

This clone was found a few times. J is TRBJ1-2 and V is TRBV6-5; TRBD1 agrees at 8 bases. Trimming at V came to 0 bases and at J to 4 bases, leaving 4 bases not matched to a gene. The CDR3 loop spans 15 amino acids. In germline, CDR1 is MNHEY, CDR2 SVGAGI. The CDR3 nucleotides read TGTGCCAGCAGTTACTCGACAGGGGACTCCTATGGCTACACCTTC. Encoded protein: CASSYSTGDSYGYTF.

The chain couples TRBV10-3 to TRBJ2-1; 12 nucleotides line up with TRBD2. There are 16 residues in the CDR3. Germline V CDR1 and CDR2: ENHRY, SYGVKD. The V gene end was trimmed by 5 bases and the J gene end by 14 bases; junction bases not matched to a gene: 16. The CDR3 region has the DNA TGTGCCATCAGTAGCGTCCCGGGACTAGCGGGTCAGCAGGAGTTCTTC. Its translation: CAISSVPGLAGQQEFF.

The genes are TRBV13 and TRBJ2-3; 9 nucleotides align to TRBD2. This CDR3 has 15 amino acids. The V and J ends lost 5 bases and 0 bases, in that order; junction bases with no gene match: 3. Germline CDR1 reads PRHDT; CDR2 reads FYEKMQ (reference sequence). CDR3 protein: CASSRGGESTDTQYF. The CDR3 coding sequence is TGTGCCAGCAGCCGCGGGGGGGAGAGCACAGATACGCAGTATTTT. Full variable domain (missing parts from reference TRBV13 and TRBJ2-3): AAGVIQSPRHLIKEKRETATLKCYPIPRHDTVYWYQQGPGQDPQFLISFYEKMQSDKGSIPDRFSAQQFSDYHSELNMSSLELGDSALYFCASSRGGESTDTQYFGPGTRLTVL.

CDR3 DNA sequence: TGTGCCAGCAGCGTAGCAGAAACTTACAGGGCTGGCTACACCTTC. It is translated as CASSVAETYRAGYTF. V gene TRBV9 combines with J gene TRBJ1-2; D might be TRBD1 (6 bases). V lost 0 bases and J lost 7, with 16 bases in between. The germline V gene encodes CDR1 SGDLS and CDR2 YYNGEE. This CDR3 region has 15 residues. Full variable domain (rest looked up from reference TRBV9 and TRBJ1-2): DSGVTQTPKHLITATGQRVTLRCSPRSGDLSVYWYQQSLDQGLQFLIQYYNGEERAKGNILERFSAQQFPDLHSELNLSSLELGDSALYFCASSVAETYRAGYTFGSGTRLTVV.

This clone showed up just once. V usage is TRBV27 and J usage is TRBJ1-2; 11 bases match TRBD1. Germline values: CDR1 MNHEY, CDR2 SMNVEV (reference sequence). Trimming at V came to 6 bases and at J to 8 bases, leaving 2 bases not matched to a gene. The CDR3 totals 12 residues. The DNA for the CDR3 is TGTGCCAGCAGCCGGACAGGGGGCGGCTACACCTTC. Translation gives CASSRTGGGYTF.